The clone carrying this T cell receptor beta chain was seen just once. The source of the sample is a study of T cell responses to AZD1222 COVID-19 vaccine. The CDR3 is 13 residues long. With V trimmed by 6 bases and J by 4 bases, 5 bases remained unmatched. Germline V gene sequence: CDR1 LNHDA, CDR2 SQIVND (reference sequence). Sequencing was performed with immunoSEQ multiplex PCR; in TCRdb, only in-frame clones are kept and a portion is missing. The table records approximately 140,000 clones, 85% to 95% of them present only once. The receptor was derived from an adult in good health. The chain combines TRBV19 with TRBJ1-1; 7 bases are shared with TRBD1. This sample comprised peripheral blood, obtained on day 0 of MenACWY control vaccination. CDR3: CASRGQWATEAFF. The CDR3 DNA reads as TGTGCCAGTAGGGGACAGTGGGCCACTGAAGCTTTCTTT.